This TCR beta chain was identified in a study of blood T cell repertoires in COVID-19. Only in-frame clones appear in the TCRdb table, and some are missing; sequencing was by immunoSEQ multiplex PCR. The repertoire includes a few hundred thousand clones, 88% of them detected once, and roughly 1.2% sits in the top ten. Clinical history reported by participants formed the basis on which cohorts were assigned. Germline CDR1 reads SNHLY; CDR2 reads FYNNEI. The length of the CDR3 is 13 residues. Trimming shortened V by 10 bases and J by 0 bases, and 13 bases separated the two germline ends. The sequence came from a woman aged 40 to 50 with acute COVID-19. The chain recombines TRBV2 with TRBJ2-7; the D is unclear. The sample comprised PBMCs or T cells enriched from blood (not recorded which). The CDR3 protein is CATQIATSYEQYF. In DNA form, the CDR3 reads TGTGCCACCCAAATAGCCACCTCCTACGAGCAGTACTTC.